A selection of T cell receptor beta chains follows, all from one sample in a study of CD8 T cells in ankylosing spondylitis. Via MiXCR, TCRdb re-called the 5' RACE reads, giving one row per CDR3 protein. The sample contains around 300,000 distinct CDR3 sequences, 20% of which appear only once. Sequencing was carried out using blood, either unsorted or a sorted T cell fraction (not recorded which). These receptors were taken from a female donor with ankylosing spondylitis or in good health (not recorded which). The CDR3 runs from the conserved cysteine through the conserved F or W. D genes are given only for firm matches. Only part of the rows carry a size: once, few, many, or a class if the clone is expanded.

clone_size: NA; v_call: TRBV6-5; cdr3_length: 15; j_call: TRBJ2-5; d_call: NA; cdr3_aa: CASSYSRGGGETQYF; cdr3_nt: TGTGCCAGCAGTTACAGTCGGGGAGGCGGCGAGACCCAGTACTTC
clone_size: NA; v_call: TRBV9; cdr3_length: 15; j_call: TRBJ1-2; d_call: TRBD1; cdr3_aa: CASSARQGANYGYTF; cdr3_nt: TGTGCCAGCAGCGCGAGACAGGGGGCGAACTATGGCTACACCTTC
clone_size: few; v_call: TRBV5-1; cdr3_length: 15; j_call: TRBJ1-1; d_call: TRBD1; cdr3_aa: CASSHLTGGDTEAFF; cdr3_nt: TGCGCCAGCAGCCACCTGACAGGGGGTGACACTGAAGCTTTCTTT
clone_size: many; v_call: TRBV13; cdr3_length: 13; j_call: TRBJ2-5; d_call: NA; cdr3_aa: CASSFGGKSPQYF; cdr3_nt: TGTGCCAGCAGCTTCGGCGGCAAGAGTCCCCAGTACTTC
clone_size: few; v_call: TRBV10-3; cdr3_length: 14; j_call: TRBJ1-2; d_call: TRBD1; cdr3_aa: CAISEGRGPYGYTF; cdr3_nt: TGTGCCATCAGTGAGGGCAGGGGGCCCTATGGCTACACCTTC
clone_size: NA; v_call: TRBV6-5; cdr3_length: 16; j_call: TRBJ2-3; d_call: TRBD1; cdr3_aa: CASSYSGQGRTDTQYF; cdr3_nt: TGTGCCAGCAGTTACTCGGGACAGGGAAGGACAGATACGCAGTATTTT
clone_size: few; v_call: TRBV7-2; cdr3_length: 15; j_call: TRBJ2-3; d_call: TRBD2; cdr3_aa: CASSLSGEATDTQYF; cdr3_nt: TGTGCCAGCAGCCTTAGCGGGGAGGCGACAGATACGCAGTATTTT
clone_size: NA; v_call: TRBV29-1; cdr3_length: 13; j_call: TRBJ2-7; d_call: NA; cdr3_aa: CSVNKGGAGEQYF; cdr3_nt: TGCAGCGTTAACAAGGGCGGGGCGGGGGAGCAGTACTTC
clone_size: many; v_call: TRBV5-1; cdr3_length: 15; j_call: TRBJ1-5; d_call: NA; cdr3_aa: CASSLDGDGNQPQHF; cdr3_nt: TGCGCCAGCAGCTTGGACGGGGACGGCAATCAGCCCCAGCATTTT
clone_size: NA; v_call: TRBV20-1; cdr3_length: 15; j_call: TRBJ1-2; d_call: TRBD1; cdr3_aa: CSARARDRANYGYTF; cdr3_nt: TGCAGTGCTAGAGCCCGGGACAGGGCTAACTATGGCTACACCTTC
clone_size: few; v_call: TRBV5-1; cdr3_length: 16; j_call: TRBJ2-2; d_call: TRBD1; cdr3_aa: CASSWPQGRGTGELFF; cdr3_nt: TGCGCCAGCAGCTGGCCACAGGGGCGAGGGACCGGGGAGCTGTTTTTT
clone_size: few; v_call: TRBV2; cdr3_length: 17; j_call: TRBJ2-1; d_call: NA; cdr3_aa: CASTIFSNRRSYNEQFF; cdr3_nt: TGTGCCAGCACCATTTTCAGTAATCGGCGTTCATACAATGAGCAGTTCTTC
clone_size: few; v_call: TRBV6-5; cdr3_length: 14; j_call: TRBJ2-5; d_call: NA; cdr3_aa: CASSYRLPGGTQYF; cdr3_nt: TGTGCCAGCAGTTACAGGCTACCCGGCGGGACCCAGTACTTC
clone_size: few; v_call: TRBV6-1; cdr3_length: 13; j_call: TRBJ2-7; d_call: TRBD1; cdr3_aa: CASSRTGLYEQYF; cdr3_nt: TGTGCCAGCTCGAGGACAGGGCTCTACGAGCAGTACTTC
clone_size: few; v_call: TRBV5-6; cdr3_length: 14; j_call: TRBJ1-5; d_call: NA; cdr3_aa: CASSFLGESQPQHF; cdr3_nt: TGTGCCAGTTCATTCCTGGGTGAGAGTCAGCCCCAGCATTTT
clone_size: few; v_call: TRBV6-2/TRBV6-3; cdr3_length: 14; j_call: TRBJ2-7; d_call: NA; cdr3_aa: CASRISGNSYEQYF; cdr3_nt: TGTGCCAGCAGGATTTCCGGGAATTCTTACGAGCAGTACTTC
clone_size: NA; v_call: TRBV3-1; cdr3_length: 12; j_call: TRBJ2-7; d_call: NA; cdr3_aa: CASSQGHYEQYF; cdr3_nt: TGTGCCAGCAGCCAGGGACACTACGAGCAGTACTTC
clone_size: many; v_call: TRBV29-1; cdr3_length: 12; j_call: TRBJ2-1; d_call: TRBD2; cdr3_aa: CSVRSGRAEQFF; cdr3_nt: TGCAGCGTTCGGAGCGGGAGAGCCGAGCAGTTCTTC
clone_size: NA; v_call: TRBV20-1; cdr3_length: 10; j_call: TRBJ2-7; d_call: NA; cdr3_aa: CILWIGTTKF; cdr3_nt: TGCATACTTTGGATTGGGACAACCAAATTC
clone_size: many; v_call: TRBV7-9; cdr3_length: 11; j_call: TRBJ1-2; d_call: NA; cdr3_aa: CASGGNYGYTF; cdr3_nt: TGTGCCAGCGGGGGGAACTATGGCTACACCTTC
clone_size: NA; v_call: TRBV29-1; cdr3_length: 15; j_call: TRBJ2-2; d_call: NA; cdr3_aa: CSAMWGVSGTGELFF; cdr3_nt: TGCAGCGCTATGTGGGGGGTCTCAGGGACCGGGGAGCTGTTTTTT
clone_size: NA; v_call: TRBV7-6; cdr3_length: 13; j_call: TRBJ1-2; d_call: TRBD1; cdr3_aa: CASSPRQGYGYTF; cdr3_nt: TGTGCCAGCAGCCCCAGACAGGGGTATGGCTACACCTTC
clone_size: NA; v_call: TRBV5-4; cdr3_length: 15; j_call: TRBJ2-2; d_call: TRBD1; cdr3_aa: CASSLQGRNTGELFF; cdr3_nt: TGTGCCAGCAGCTTACAGGGGAGGAACACCGGGGAGCTGTTTTTT
clone_size: NA; v_call: TRBV11-2; cdr3_length: 15; j_call: TRBJ2-7; d_call: NA; cdr3_aa: CASSLGQGEVYEQYF; cdr3_nt: TGTGCCAGCAGCTTAGGGCAGGGAGAGGTCTACGAGCAGTACTTC
clone_size: few; v_call: TRBV28; cdr3_length: 14; j_call: TRBJ2-1; d_call: NA; cdr3_aa: CASTLGGLYNEQFF; cdr3_nt: TGTGCCAGCACCCTCGGCGGGCTCTACAATGAGCAGTTCTTC
clone_size: few; v_call: TRBV20-1; cdr3_length: 13; j_call: TRBJ2-7; d_call: NA; cdr3_aa: CSAQFGPTYEQYF; cdr3_nt: TGCAGTGCTCAATTTGGCCCCACCTACGAGCAGTACTTC
clone_size: few; v_call: TRBV20-1; cdr3_length: 15; j_call: TRBJ2-7; d_call: TRBD2; cdr3_aa: CSARFGTSSSYEQYF; cdr3_nt: TGCAGTGCTAGATTTGGGACTAGCAGCTCCTACGAGCAGTACTTC
clone_size: few; v_call: TRBV9; cdr3_length: 14; j_call: TRBJ1-1; d_call: NA; cdr3_aa: CASSSRGLNTEAFF; cdr3_nt: TGTGCCAGCAGCTCAAGGGGCCTGAACACTGAAGCTTTCTTT
clone_size: few; v_call: TRBV9; cdr3_length: 15; j_call: TRBJ2-7; d_call: TRBD2; cdr3_aa: CASSVATSGSHEQYF; cdr3_nt: TGTGCCAGCAGCGTAGCTACTAGCGGGAGCCACGAGCAGTACTTC
clone_size: many; v_call: TRBV12-3/TRBV12-4; cdr3_length: 14; j_call: TRBJ2-7; d_call: NA; cdr3_aa: CASSPGRQAYEQYF; cdr3_nt: TGTGCCAGCAGTCCAGGGCGACAGGCCTACGAGCAGTACTTC
clone_size: many; v_call: TRBV6-4; cdr3_length: 13; j_call: TRBJ1-2; d_call: TRBD1; cdr3_aa: CASSMDRGYGYTF; cdr3_nt: TGTGCCAGCAGTATGGACAGGGGTTATGGCTACACCTTC
clone_size: few; v_call: TRBV24-1; cdr3_length: 15; j_call: TRBJ2-1; d_call: TRBD2; cdr3_aa: CATSDPGRGVNEQFF; cdr3_nt: TGTGCCACCAGTGATCCGGGACGGGGGGTCAATGAGCAGTTCTTC
clone_size: NA; v_call: TRBV7-9; cdr3_length: 14; j_call: TRBJ2-5; d_call: NA; cdr3_aa: CASSLGASLETQYF; cdr3_nt: TGTGCCAGCAGCTTAGGAGCTTCGCTAGAGACCCAGTACTTC
clone_size: many; v_call: TRBV27; cdr3_length: 16; j_call: TRBJ2-1; d_call: TRBD2; cdr3_aa: CASSRLAGGSPNEQFF; cdr3_nt: TGTGCCAGCAGCCGACTAGCGGGAGGCTCGCCCAATGAGCAGTTCTTC
clone_size: few; v_call: TRBV7-2; cdr3_length: 15; j_call: TRBJ2-7; d_call: NA; cdr3_aa: CASSSGQLPSYEQYF; cdr3_nt: TGTGCCAGCAGCTCTGGACAGCTACCCTCCTACGAGCAGTACTTC
clone_size: NA; v_call: TRBV7-2; cdr3_length: 16; j_call: TRBJ2-3; d_call: TRBD2; cdr3_aa: CASSQLPGLAGVTQYF; cdr3_nt: TGTGCCAGCAGCCAACTGCCCGGACTAGCGGGAGTGACGCAGTATTTT
clone_size: NA; v_call: TRBV6-5; cdr3_length: 17; j_call: TRBJ2-1; d_call: NA; cdr3_aa: CASSYSTAEGTYNEQFF; cdr3_nt: TGTGCCAGCAGTTACTCGACAGCGGAGGGGACCTACAATGAGCAGTTCTTC
clone_size: few; v_call: TRBV12-5; cdr3_length: 12; j_call: TRBJ2-7; d_call: NA; cdr3_aa: CASGSASYEQYF; cdr3_nt: TGTGCTAGTGGTTCAGCCTCCTACGAGCAGTACTTC
clone_size: NA; v_call: TRBV3-1; cdr3_length: 18; j_call: TRBJ2-1; d_call: TRBD2; cdr3_aa: CASSQSRLREWGYNEQFF; cdr3_nt: TGTGCCAGCAGCCAAAGTCGATTGCGGGAGTGGGGTTACAATGAGCAGTTCTTC
clone_size: NA; v_call: TRBV11-3; cdr3_length: 15; j_call: TRBJ2-3; d_call: NA; cdr3_aa: CASSLGRQSTDTQYF; cdr3_nt: TGTGCCAGCAGCTTGGGGCGTCAGAGCACAGATACGCAGTATTTT
clone_size: NA; v_call: TRBV6-4; cdr3_length: 13; j_call: TRBJ1-1; d_call: NA; cdr3_aa: CASSVEVDTEAFF; cdr3_nt: TGTGCCAGCAGTGTCGAGGTCGACACTGAAGCTTTCTTT